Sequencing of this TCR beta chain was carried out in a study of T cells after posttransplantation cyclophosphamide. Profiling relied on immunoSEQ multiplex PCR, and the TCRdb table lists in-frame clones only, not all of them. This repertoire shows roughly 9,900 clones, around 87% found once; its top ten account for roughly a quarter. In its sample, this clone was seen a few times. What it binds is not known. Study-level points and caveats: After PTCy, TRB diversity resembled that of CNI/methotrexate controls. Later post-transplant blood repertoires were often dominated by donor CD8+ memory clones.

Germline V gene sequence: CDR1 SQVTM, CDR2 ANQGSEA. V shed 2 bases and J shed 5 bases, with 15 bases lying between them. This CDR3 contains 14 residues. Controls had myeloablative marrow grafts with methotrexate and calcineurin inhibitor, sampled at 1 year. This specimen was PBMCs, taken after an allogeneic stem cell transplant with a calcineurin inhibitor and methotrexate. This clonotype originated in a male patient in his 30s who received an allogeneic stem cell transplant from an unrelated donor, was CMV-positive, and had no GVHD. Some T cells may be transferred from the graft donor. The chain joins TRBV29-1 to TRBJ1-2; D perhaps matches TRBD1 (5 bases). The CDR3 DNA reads TGCAGCGTTGAAACTCCGGGACTAGAGTATGGCTACACCTTC. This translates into CSVETPGLEYGYTF.